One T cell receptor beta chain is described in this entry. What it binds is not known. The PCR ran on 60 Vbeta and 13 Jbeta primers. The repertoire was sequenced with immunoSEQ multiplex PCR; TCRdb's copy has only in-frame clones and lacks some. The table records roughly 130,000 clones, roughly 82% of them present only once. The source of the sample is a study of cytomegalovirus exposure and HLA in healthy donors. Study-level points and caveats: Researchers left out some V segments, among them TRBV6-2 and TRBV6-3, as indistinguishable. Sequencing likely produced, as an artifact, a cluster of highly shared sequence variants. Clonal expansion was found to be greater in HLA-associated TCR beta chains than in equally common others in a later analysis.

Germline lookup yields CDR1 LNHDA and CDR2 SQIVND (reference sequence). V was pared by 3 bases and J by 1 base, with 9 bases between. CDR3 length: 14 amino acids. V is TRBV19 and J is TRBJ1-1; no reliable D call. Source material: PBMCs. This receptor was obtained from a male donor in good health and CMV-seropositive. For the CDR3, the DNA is TGTGCCAGTAGTATGGCGGGTTCGAACACTGAAGCTTTCTTT. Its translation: CASSMAGSNTEAFF.